This TCR beta chain was retrieved from a study of blood T cells in healthy people across ages (dated by TCRdb to between 2014 and 2017). Describing the broader study: In model experiments, template switching captured roughly one uniquely barcoded TCR beta cDNA molecule for every two T cells. Age-related changes in TCR beta repertoire diversity were measured in the study by deep sequencing normalized with unique cDNA molecular identifiers. Donors were grouped into four age groups: young (average about 15 years), middle-aged (about 40), aged (around 60) and long-lived (around 80). To avoid experimental bias, donors of different ages were distributed randomly across sequencing lanes. The study analyzed two additional independent replicas of 1 million unique cDNA reads from the same blood draw for two donors, one aged 18 to 29 and one aged 80 or older. Results the study describes overall, beyond this receptor: Because the CMV infection status of the donors was unknown, age-related changes in expanded clonotypes may potentially have been confounded. Observed TCR beta diversity per million T cells fell roughly linearly with age, and a significant reduction was already apparent by age around 36. Estimates of total diversity based on one million sequenced T cells were considered lower bounds and underestimates. The percentage of naive T cells measured by flow cytometry correlated strongly with observed TCR beta diversity. The long-lived group showed more naive CD4+ T cells, fewer expanded clones and increased TCR diversity than the aged group, suggesting age selection. Bulk unsorted PBMC profiling prevented conclusive comparison of naive and antigen-experienced compartments.

Library generation was performed with 5' RACE. The listed sequencing device is Illumina HiSeq 2500. A second PCR of roughly 7 to 11 cycles was performed with a sample-barcoded 5' primer and a J-beta primer mix. A unique molecular identifier was introduced onto each TCR beta cDNA molecule by a template-switch 5' adaptor carrying 12 random nucleotides. At least 3 million CDR3-containing paired-end reads were obtained from each sample. All of the RNA was converted into first-strand cDNA using the Mint cDNA synthesis kit, with a TRBC-specific oligonucleotide serving as the primer. After uracil-DNA glycosylase treatment, a first 18-cycle PCR used universal primers M1SS and BC2_uni_R on all cDNA. The original pipeline was this. Each sample was normalized by randomly selecting 1 million high-quality reads, each carrying a distinct molecular identifier. Reads sharing molecular identifiers were discarded rather than binned into consensus sequences. MiTCR, set to a Q25 quality threshold and the strictest error-elimination algorithm, was used for CDR3 identification, clonotype clustering and error correction. Lower-bound total TCR beta diversity was estimated with a nonparametric unseen species model using Euler transformation. The public sequencing data were trimmed at Q25 with fastp and processed into clonotypes with MiXCR by TCRdb, which kept only in-frame beta chains. Rows merge per CDR3 protein into single entries with the most common DNA and genes. TCRdb's processing, not the authors', yielded these V and J calls. In this sample the table shows 540,000 or so distinct CDR3 sequences, 25% to 30% of which occur a single time. The ten biggest clones cover roughly 20% of the sample.

A word on this clonotype: The antigen it binds to is not known. Base quality data are lacking; no much larger clone is found one base away.

As encoded in the germline V gene, CDR1 is MNHEY while CDR2 is SVGAGI. V is clipped by 4 bases and J by 6 bases, and the sequence between their germline boundaries is 7 bases long. Counted from cysteine to phenylalanine, this CDR3 has 12 amino acids. CDR3 DNA only is kept here, 36 bases in frame from base 1. Systemically healthy Caucasian individuals from Russia, some 40 in total and aged roughly 6 to 90 years, were included as donors. Each donor gave approximately 10 milliliters of peripheral blood, collected into EDTA-treated Vacutainer tubes. PBMCs were isolated by Ficoll-Paque density-gradient centrifugation, with at least 6 million obtained per sample. Trizol reagent was used to extract total RNA from the PBMCs, yielding at least 5.5 micrograms per sample. For every donor, flow cytometry on a PBMC aliquot measured the percentage of naive CD45RAhigh/CD27high T cells.

The specimen was blood. This clonotype originated in a woman in her 70s in good health. The chain is encoded by TRBV6-5 joined to TRBJ2-1; the D gene remains uncertain. The CDR3 corresponds to CASSFGLNEQFF. The DNA sequence is TGTGCCAGCAGTTTCGGCCTCAATGAGCAGTTCTTC.